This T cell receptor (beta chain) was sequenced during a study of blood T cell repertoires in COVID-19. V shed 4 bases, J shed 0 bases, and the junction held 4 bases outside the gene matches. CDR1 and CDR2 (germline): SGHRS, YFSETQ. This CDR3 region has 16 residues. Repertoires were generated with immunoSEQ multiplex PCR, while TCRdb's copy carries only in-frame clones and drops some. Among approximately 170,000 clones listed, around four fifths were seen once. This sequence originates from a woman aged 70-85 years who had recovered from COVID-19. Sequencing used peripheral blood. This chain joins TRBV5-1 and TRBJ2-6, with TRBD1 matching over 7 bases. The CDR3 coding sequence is TGCGCCAGCAGCCCACGGGACAGCTCTGGGGCCAACGTCCTGACTTTC. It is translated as CASSPRDSSGANVLTF. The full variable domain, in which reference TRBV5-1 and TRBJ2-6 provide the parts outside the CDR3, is KAGVTQTPRYLIKTRGQQVTLSCSPISGHRSVSWYQQTPGQGLQFLFEYFSETQRNKGNFPGRFSGRQFSNSRSEMNVSTLELGDSALYLCASSPRDSSGANVLTFGAGSRLTVL.